These T cell receptor beta chains were read from a single sample in a study of cytomegalovirus exposure and HLA in healthy donors. The protocol was immunoSEQ multiplex PCR, while the TCRdb copy is restricted to in-frame clones and leaves out a portion. This listing includes some 30,000 clones. Sequencing input: PBMCs. Source of these receptors: a female donor in good health and CMV-seronegative. Both conserved end residues are part of each CDR3. D genes are given only for firm matches.

D gene | J gene | V gene | CDR3 DNA | CDR3 protein
TRBD1 | TRBJ1-4 | TRBV4-3 | TGCGCCAGCAGCCAGGACAGGGGGCGGTCTAATGAAAAACTGTTTTTT | CASSQDRGRSNEKLFF
TRBD1 | TRBJ1-5 | TRBV6-1 | TGTGCCAGCAGTGAAAGGGGACAGGGTGACCAGCCCCAGCATTTT | CASSERGQGDQPQHF
TRBD2 | TRBJ2-7 | TRBV7-2 | TGTGCCAGCAGCCCGGGGGGGGCGCGGTCCTACGAGCAGTACTTC | CASSPGGARSYEQYF
NA | TRBJ1-3 | TRBV19 | TGTGCCAGTAGCCTGCCTGCAGCGAGCTCTGGAAACACCATATATTTT | CASSLPAASSGNTIYF
TRBD2 | TRBJ2-7 | TRBV10-3 | TGTGCCATCACCCAAAGGGAGGGCTACGAGCAGTACTTC | CAITQREGYEQYF
TRBD2 | TRBJ2-5 | TRBV5-1 | TGCGCCAGCAGCCTAAGCGGGGGGGGGCAAGCCGGAGAGACCCAGTACTTC | CASSLSGGGQAGETQYF
NA | TRBJ2-7 | TRBV18 | TGTGCCAGCTCACCTACGAGCTCCTACGAGCAGTACTTC | CASSPTSSYEQYF
NA | TRBJ1-1 | TRBV7-7 | TGTGCCAGCAGCTTAGTCGTCCGGGGAGGTGGGAACACTGAAGCTTTCTTT | CASSLVVRGGGNTEAFF
TRBD1 | TRBJ2-7 | TRBV6-4 | TGTGCCAGCAGTGACTCGGGGACAGGGGAGGTGCACGAGCAGTACTTC | CASSDSGTGEVHEQYF
TRBD1 | TRBJ2-7 | TRBV14 | TGTGCCAGCAGCCAAGGAGGGGGCAGGGGTTACGAGCAGTACTTC | CASSQGGGRGYEQYF
NA | TRBJ2-1 | TRBV11-3 | TGTGCCAGCAGCTTCCACCTTCAGGCTAATGAGCAGTTCTTC | CASSFHLQANEQFF
TRBD1 | TRBJ1-2 | TRBV5-6 | TGTGCCAGCAGCTTGGTTCCGGGACAGGGCTATGGCTACACCTTC | CASSLVPGQGYGYTF
TRBD2 | TRBJ2-3 | TRBV5-4 | TGTGCCAGCAGCTTGGAAGCGGGGGGCTTAGATACGCAGTATTTT | CASSLEAGGLDTQYF
NA | TRBJ1-1 | TRBV5-6 | TGTGCCAGCAGCTTGGTACCATCGGGCACTGAAGCTTTCTTT | CASSLVPSGTEAFF
NA | TRBJ2-2 | TRBV7-2 | TGTGCCAGCAGCTCGGACGTCCCCGGGGGCACCGGGGAGCTGTTTTTT | CASSSDVPGGTGELFF
TRBD1 | TRBJ2-3 | TRBV14 | TGTGCCAGCAGCCCGTGGACAGGGGTTAACACAGATACGCAGTATTTT | CASSPWTGVNTDTQYF
NA | TRBJ2-7 | TRBV21-1 | TGTGCCAGCAGCCCGCGGACTAGCCAGGACTTC | CASSPRTSQDF
TRBD2 | TRBJ2-3 | TRBV7-2 | TGTGCCAGCAGCTCCTCGTTCACGGGGGGGTACACAGATACGCAGTATTTT | CASSSSFTGGYTDTQYF
TRBD2 | TRBJ2-3 | TRBV25-1 | TGTGCCAGCAGTACTACTAGCGGCACAGATACGCAGTATTTT | CASSTTSGTDTQYF
TRBD1 | TRBJ2-1 | TRBV5-8 | TGTGCCAGCAGCTTGGGGTCTGGGACAGGGGGCTCGAATGAGCAGTTCTTC | CASSLGSGTGGSNEQFF